A selection of T cell receptor beta chains follows, all from one sample in a study of CD8+ T cells in alopecia areata. Using immunoSEQ multiplex PCR, the repertoire was profiled, and TCRdb retains in-frame clones only, with some absent. The sample contains around 120,000 clones, about half of which appear only once. Material: CD4+ T cells sorted from blood, obtained at week 4, from a patient treated with tofacitinib. Receptor source: a human donor with alopecia areata. CDR3s include the opening cysteine and the closing phenylalanine or tryptophan. Each record gives: J gene, D gene, CDR3 length, V gene, clone size, CDR3 DNA, CDR3 protein. D genes are given only for firm matches. Rows may omit the clone size; those that give it use once, few, many or a size class.

TRBJ2-1 TRBD2 14 TRBV4-1 - TGCGCCAGCAGCTCACCGGGACTAGCGGGACGGCAGTTCTTC CASSSPGLAGRQFF
TRBJ1-5 - 11 TRBV2 once TGTGCCAGCAGTGGTAATCAGCCCCAGCATTTT CASSGNQPQHF
TRBJ1-1 TRBD1 12 TRBV5-4 - TGTGCCAGCAGCCGCGGGGACAGTGAAGCTTTCTTT CASSRGDSEAFF
TRBJ2-5 TRBD2 18 TRBV19 few TGTGCCAGTAGTATAGGGCTTTCTAGCGGACGACCCCAAGAGACCCAGTACTTC CASSIGLSSGRPQETQYF
TRBJ2-7 - 14 TRBV2 few TGTGCCAGCAGTGAAGGTCCGGGGGTATACGAGCAGTACTTC CASSEGPGVYEQYF
TRBJ2-2 - 13 TRBV29-1 - TGCAGCGCCCGCGGGCAGAACACCGGGGAGCTGTTTTTT CSARGQNTGELFF
TRBJ1-2 - 15 TRBV6-1 few TGTGCCAGCAGTGAATCCCGGGGGACACCCCATGGCTACACCTTC CASSESRGTPHGYTF
TRBJ2-2 TRBD1 16 TRBV9 - TGTGCCAGCAGCGTAGAGTCAGGGGGCTTCACCGGGGAGCTGTTTTTT CASSVESGGFTGELFF
TRBJ2-5 - 10 TRBV2 - TGTGCCACTGGGCGGGAGACCCAGTACTTC CATGRETQYF
TRBJ1-4 - 13 TRBV6-5 - TGTGCCAGCGGGGAAGGGTTTAATGAAAAACTGTTTTTT CASGEGFNEKLFF
TRBJ1-2 - 15 TRBV7-3 - TGTGCCAGCAGCCCACCGGGCCTTACTAACTATGGCTACACCTTC CASSPPGLTNYGYTF
TRBJ2-7 TRBD1 17 TRBV5-1 - TGCGCCAGCAGCTTGGTAGTGCCGCGTCAGGGGGCCAGCGAGCAGTACTTC CASSLVVPRQGASEQYF
TRBJ2-1 - 15 TRBV9 - TGTGCCAGCAGCGTAGGCAGGGAAGGTGGCAATGAGCAGTTCTTC CASSVGREGGNEQFF
TRBJ2-7 - 14 TRBV30 - TGTGCCTGGATTGGGGGTAAGGGACCCTACGAGCAGTACTTC CAWIGGKGPYEQYF
TRBJ2-3 TRBD1 14 TRBV5-1 - TGCGCCAGCAGCCGGGACAGGGGAGCAGATACGCAGTATTTT CASSRDRGADTQYF
TRBJ2-7 - 15 TRBV11-2 - TGTGCCAGCAGCTCCTACCGGACTGGATCGGGCGAGCAGTACTTC CASSSYRTGSGEQYF
TRBJ2-1 - 13 TRBV6-1 few TGTGCCAGCAGTAACACTGCTTACAATGAGCAGTTCTTC CASSNTAYNEQFF
TRBJ2-1 TRBD2 17 TRBV14 few TGTGCCAGCAGCCAGACCAAACTAGCGGGCCATGACAATGAGCAGTTCTTC CASSQTKLAGHDNEQFF
TRBJ2-7 TRBD2 14 TRBV7-9 once TGTGCCAGCAGCTCTACTAGCGTTAGTGACGAGCAGTACTTC CASSSTSVSDEQYF
TRBJ2-1 - 13 TRBV30 - TGTGCCTCGGCCCCAGGAGGCGGCAATGAGCAGTTCTTC CASAPGGGNEQFF
TRBJ1-2 - 14 TRBV5-1 - TGCGCCAGCAGCTTGGCCGGGGAAACGGAAGGCTACACCTTC CASSLAGETEGYTF
TRBJ2-3 - 13 TRBV29-1 - TGCAGCGTTGAAGTGACAGCTACAGATACGCAGTATTTT CSVEVTATDTQYF
TRBJ2-3 TRBD2 16 TRBV9 - TGTGCCAGCAGCGACGAGGGACTAGCGAGTCGGGATACGCAGTATTTT CASSDEGLASRDTQYF
TRBJ2-3 - 12 TRBV29-1 - TGCAGCGTTGAAGAAGCTTCAGATACGCAGTATTTT CSVEEASDTQYF
TRBJ1-4 TRBD1 14 TRBV28 many TGTGCCAGCACCTGGGACAGGGGGGGCGAAAAACTGTTTTTT CASTWDRGGEKLFF
TRBJ1-2 - 14 TRBV30 - TGTGCCTGGAGTGTTATAGGTTTCAACTATGGCTACACCTTC CAWSVIGFNYGYTF
TRBJ1-2 TRBD1 14 TRBV30 few TGTGCCTGGGGGGACCCAGGGGGCCGCTATGGCTACACCTTC CAWGDPGGRYGYTF
TRBJ1-4 - 15 TRBV30 - TGTGCCTGGAGTGTAGACCGCCAGGCGAATGAAAAACTGTTTTTT CAWSVDRQANEKLFF
TRBJ2-4 - 12 TRBV29-1 - TGCAGCGTTGCTGCAGGAGCGGACATTCAGTACTTC CSVAAGADIQYF
TRBJ2-3 TRBD1 12 TRBV29-1 few TGCAGCGTTGGACAGGGTAAAGATACGCAGTATTTT CSVGQGKDTQYF
TRBJ1-1 - 16 TRBV10-2 many TGCGCCGCGAGAGTTGCCTCGCTCCGTCACAGCGATGAAGCTTTCTTT CAARVASLRHSDEAFF
TRBJ1-2 - 14 TRBV6-6 - TGTGCCAGCAGTTACCTCGACGGTAGAAATGGCTACACCTTC CASSYLDGRNGYTF
TRBJ1-5 - 13 TRBV29-1 - TGCAGCGTTTCCGACAGGAACAATCAGCCCCAGCATTTT CSVSDRNNQPQHF
TRBJ2-3 TRBD2 14 TRBV7-2 - TGTGCCAGCAGCGTTAGCGGGGGGACAGATACGCAGTATTTT CASSVSGGTDTQYF
TRBJ2-3 - 11 TRBV6-6 few TGTGCCAGCAGGTACACAGATACGCAGTATTTT CASRYTDTQYF
TRBJ2-7 TRBD1 13 TRBV29-1 few TGCAGCGTTCGACAGGGGGGGTCCTACGAGCAGTACTTC CSVRQGGSYEQYF
TRBJ1-2 TRBD1 18 TRBV27 few TGTGCCAGCAGGATCCCCCACCTCGGACAGGGGGATAACTATGGCTACACCTTC CASRIPHLGQGDNYGYTF
TRBJ2-1 - 18 TRBV14 - TGTGCCAGCAGCCAATCGAAGAGAGACCTTCTCTCCTACAATGAGCAGTTCTTC CASSQSKRDLLSYNEQFF
TRBJ2-1 TRBD2 15 TRBV6-1 - TGTGCCAGCAGTGATCAGCGGGGTCCCTACAATGAGCAGTTCTTC CASSDQRGPYNEQFF
TRBJ1-1 - 13 TRBV15 - TGTGCCACCAGCAGGGGAGAGAACACTGAAGCTTTCTTT CATSRGENTEAFF
TRBJ1-1 TRBD1 14 TRBV30 - TGTGCCTGGAGTGTACTCAGGGGGAGAACTGAAGCTTTCTTT CAWSVLRGRTEAFF
TRBJ2-4 - 15 TRBV4-1 - TGCGCCAGCAGCCAAGGGCCCGGGACACGGAACATTCAGTACTTC CASSQGPGTRNIQYF
TRBJ2-2 TRBD2 14 TRBV2 few TGTGCCAGCCTAGCGGGGGTATCAACCGGGGAGCTGTTTTTT CASLAGVSTGELFF
TRBJ1-1 TRBD1 13 TRBV11-2 few TGTGCCAGCAGCCTACCGACAGGGGTTCAAGCTTTCTTT CASSLPTGVQAFF
TRBJ1-5 - 15 TRBV18 - TGTGCCAGCTCACCAGGGCAGCCGGGCAATCAGCCCCAGCATTTT CASSPGQPGNQPQHF
TRBJ1-1 - 13 TRBV28 - TGTGCCAGCTGGGGACTCTTGAACACTGAAGCTTTCTTT CASWGLLNTEAFF
TRBJ1-3 - 12 TRBV30 - TGTGCCTGGAGCCCCATGGGAAACACCATATATTTT CAWSPMGNTIYF
TRBJ2-7 - 14 TRBV5-1 few TGCGCCAGCAGCTTGGGACCGAGCTCCTACGAGCAGTACTTC CASSLGPSSYEQYF
TRBJ2-1 TRBD2 16 TRBV27 - TGTGCCAGCAGTCGGACTAGCGGGGACCAACCCAATGAGCAGTTCTTC CASSRTSGDQPNEQFF
TRBJ2-3 - 15 TRBV27 - TGTGCCAGTACTAGGATGGCCGAGAGAACAGATACGCAGTATTTT CASTRMAERTDTQYF
TRBJ2-7 TRBD2 15 TRBV15 - TGTGCCACCGCCCAGGGAGGGACTAGCGGCTACGAGCAGTACTTC CATAQGGTSGYEQYF
TRBJ2-5 - 15 TRBV25-1 - TGTGCCAGCAGTGCCGCCGGGACGGGAAGCGAGACCCAGTACTTC CASSAAGTGSETQYF